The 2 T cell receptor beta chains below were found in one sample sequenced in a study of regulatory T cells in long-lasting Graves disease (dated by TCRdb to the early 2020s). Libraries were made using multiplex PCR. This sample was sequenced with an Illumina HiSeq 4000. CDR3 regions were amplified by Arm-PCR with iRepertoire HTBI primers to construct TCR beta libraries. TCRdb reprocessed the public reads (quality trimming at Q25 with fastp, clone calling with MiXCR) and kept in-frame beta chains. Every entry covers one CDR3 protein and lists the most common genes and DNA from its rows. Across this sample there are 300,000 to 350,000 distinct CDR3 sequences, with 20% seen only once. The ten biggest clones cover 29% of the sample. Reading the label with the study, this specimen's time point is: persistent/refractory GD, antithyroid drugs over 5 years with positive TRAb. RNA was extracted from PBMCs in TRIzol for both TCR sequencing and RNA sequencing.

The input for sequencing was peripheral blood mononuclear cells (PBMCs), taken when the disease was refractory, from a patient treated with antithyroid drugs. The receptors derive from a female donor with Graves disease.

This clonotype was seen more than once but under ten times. The CDR3, as DNA: TGTGCCAGCAGTTATAGTTGGGCGAACACTGAAGCTTTCTTT. Its translation is CASSYSWANTEAFF. V is TRBV6-5 and J is TRBJ1-1; D unresolved. Germline V gene sequence: CDR1 MNHEY, CDR2 SVGAGI. V shed 3 bases and J shed 1 base, with 9 bases lying between them. The CDR3 sequence is 14 residues long.

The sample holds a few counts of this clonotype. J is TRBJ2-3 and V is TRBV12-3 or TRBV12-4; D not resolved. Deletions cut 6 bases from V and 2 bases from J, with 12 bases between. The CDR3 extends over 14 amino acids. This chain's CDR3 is CASRPGTSTDTQYF. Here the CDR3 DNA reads TGTGCCAGCAGGCCAGGAACATCCACAGATACGCAGTATTTT.